This entry concerns a single T cell receptor (beta chain). The data derive from a study of blood T cell repertoires in COVID-19. Per the original data handling: Amplification of reference gene primers provided the estimated nucleated cell counts. The assay was immunoSEQ multiplex PCR, and TCRdb's table has in-frame clones only and misses some. The V and J calls and clone size were taken over from that table, and D and trimming were inferred from the DNA. The sample lists 57,000 or so clones, about 88% occurring once. The CDR3 has 13 amino acids. J lost 4 bases, V lost 5 bases, and 4 bases had no gene match. Looked up from germline, CDR1 is MNHEY and CDR2 is SMNVEV (reference sequence).

Material for sequencing was peripheral blood. The chain carries TRBV27 and TRBJ1-2, with 7 bases identical to TRBD1. This receptor was identified in a man aged 70 or older with active COVID-19. The CDR3 DNA reads as TGTGCCAGCAGTCCGGGACAGAGCTATGGCTACACCTTC. This translates into CASSPGQSYGYTF.